The 32 T cell receptor beta chains below come from one sample, sequenced in a study of shared clonotypes between healthy human individuals. Assay: immunoSEQ multiplex PCR; the TCRdb copy retains only in-frame clones and omits some. Of 1 million to 1.3 million clones listed, 70% to 80% were seen once; the top ten hold 0.5% to 0.65%. The sample taken for sequencing was memory CD4+ T cells from PBMCs. Documented subset: CD45RA-negative fraction. The origin of the receptors is a man between 18 and 35 years old in good health. Some clones in this sample may be carry-over from other donors' samples.

This chain joins TRBV7-2 and TRBJ2-7, with D possibly matching TRBD1 (6 bases). V lost 5 bases, J lost 1 base, and 12 bases lay in between. This CDR3 spans 14 amino acids. Germline CDR1 reads SGHTA; CDR2 reads FQGNSA. The CDR3 DNA is TGTGCCAGCAGCCGGGATAGGGGGTCCTACGAGCAGTACTTC. Its translation is CASSRDRGSYEQYF.

The V gene is TRBV28, the J gene TRBJ2-3; TRBD2 agrees at 8 bases. V shed 4 bases, J shed 5 bases, and the junction held 11 bases outside the gene matches. Germline V gene sequence: CDR1 MDHEN, CDR2 SYDVKM. CDR3 length: 16 residues. DNA of the CDR3: TGTGCCAGCAGTTCCCCGGGACTAGTAACCTTAGATACGCAGTATTTT. The encoded protein is CASSSPGLVTLDTQYF.

The rearrangement links TRBV7-2 to TRBJ2-7, with D uncertain. Germline V CDR1 and CDR2: SGHTA, FQGNSA. Trimming took 0 bases from V and 6 from J, leaving 9 bases between them. The CDR3 length is 13 residues. CDR3 coding DNA: TGTGCCAGCAGCTTAGCCACTTTGACCGAGCAGTACTTC. This translates into CASSLATLTEQYF. Full variable domain (remainder filled in from reference TRBV7-2 and TRBJ2-7): GAGVSQSPSNKVTEKGKDVELRCDPISGHTALYWYRQSLGQGLEFLIYFQGNSAPDKSGLPSDRFSAERTGGSVSTLTIQRTQQEDSAVYLCASSLATLTEQYFGPGTRLTVT.

The chain links TRBV28 to TRBJ1-4, with D possibly being TRBD1 (6 bases). CDR1 and CDR2 from the germline V gene are MDHEN and SYDVKM. Trimming took 3 bases from V and 4 from J, leaving 9 bases between them. This CDR3 spans 14 amino acids. In DNA, the CDR3 is TGTGCCAGCAGTTTGGGACAACTTAATGAAAAACTGTTTTTT. Translated, it gives CASSLGQLNEKLFF.

V and J are TRBV10-3 and TRBJ2-1; D not certain. Between the trimmed V and J ends, which lost 2 bases and 5 bases, there was a span of 16 bases. This CDR3 spans 16 amino acids. The germline gives CDR1 ENHRY, CDR2 SYGVKD. This CDR3 is CAISERRAVGNNEQFF. CDR3 in DNA: TGTGCCATCAGTGAGAGAAGGGCAGTTGGGAACAATGAGCAGTTCTTC.

This chain joins TRBV7-2 and TRBJ1-3; D not resolved. The CDR3 runs 15 residues. The germline gives CDR1 SGHTA, CDR2 FQGNSA. The V end lost 1 base, the J end lost 3 bases, and 10 bases lay between the germline ends. CDR3 bases: TGTGCCAGCAGCTTAGACCCCCGATTTGGAAACACCATATATTTT. Translating gives CASSLDPRFGNTIYF. The full variable domain, its missing parts supplied by reference TRBV7-2 and TRBJ1-3, is GAGVSQSPSNKVTEKGKDVELRCDPISGHTALYWYRQSLGQGLEFLIYFQGNSAPDKSGLPSDRFSAERTGGSVSTLTIQRTQQEDSAVYLCASSLDPRFGNTIYFGEGSWLTVV.

The chain combines TRBV25-1 with TRBJ2-1; 15 positions agree with TRBD2. This CDR3 has 18 residues. The V gene end was trimmed by 8 bases and the J gene end by 0 bases; junction bases not matched to a gene: 8. Germline V gene data show CDR1 as MGHDK and CDR2 as SYGVNS. CDR3 bases: TGTGCCAGCTCGGGACTAGCGGGAGGCCCGAGCTCCTACAATGAGCAGTTCTTC. Its protein product is CASSGLAGGPSSYNEQFF.

Note on this clone: Other nucleotide sequences in the sample specify the same CDR3. The V call is TRBV18, the J call TRBJ2-5; TRBD1 aligns across 7 bases. V gave up 6 bases and J gave up 3 bases; unmatched junction bases: 4. CDR1 is KGHSH and CDR2 is LQKENI in the germline V gene. This CDR3 has 13 residues. CDR3 sequence reads: CASSPGQEETQYF. In DNA, the CDR3 is TGTGCCAGCTCCCCCGGACAGGAAGAGACCCAGTACTTC.

The rearrangement links TRBV11-3 to TRBJ2-1; TRBD2 agrees at 9 bases. Germline CDR1 SGHNT, CDR2 YENEEA. J gave up 8 bases and V 1 base, and 3 bases lay outside the gene matches. CDR3 length equals 14 residues. As DNA, the CDR3 is TGTGCCAGCAGCTTAGTCGGGACTAGCCATGAGCAGTTCTTC. It translates to CASSLVGTSHEQFF. Variable domain in full (rest from reference TRBV11-3 and TRBJ2-1): EAGVVQSPRYKIIEKKQPVAFWCNPISGHNTLYWYLQNLGQGPELLIRYENEEAVDDSQLPKDRFSAERLKGVDSTLKIQPAELGDSAVYLCASSLVGTSHEQFFGPGTRLTVL.

This chain connects TRBV28 to TRBJ2-4; TRBD1 aligns across 7 bases. The CDR3 runs 16 residues. V was pared by 6 bases and J by 2 bases, with 10 bases of the junction left unmatched. The V gene's germline CDR1 is MDHEN and CDR2 SYDVKM. The CDR3 loop is CASRTWDSPSKNIQYF. The CDR3 nucleotides read TGTGCCAGCAGGACCTGGGACAGCCCCTCCAAAAACATTCAGTACTTC.

This clone appeared a few times. The chain couples TRBV7-8 to TRBJ1-1; D unclear. This CDR3 contains 15 residues. CDR1 SGHVS and CDR2 FQNEAQ come from the germline V gene. The V end lost 0 bases, the J end lost 0 bases, and 8 bases lay between the germline ends. CDR3 coding DNA: TGTGCCAGCAGCTTAGCGACGGGTGTGAACACTGAAGCTTTCTTT. Its translation is CASSLATGVNTEAFF.

The chain combines TRBV5-4 with TRBJ1-2, with D perhaps TRBD1 (5 bases). Trimming pared 4 bases from V and 5 bases from J, leaving 15 bases between. The CDR3 totals 14 residues. CDR1 is SGHNT and CDR2 is YYREEE in the germline V gene (reference sequence). Written as DNA, the CDR3 is TGTGCCAGCAGCCCACCAGGGATCAGATATGGCTACACCTTC. Protein: CASSPPGIRYGYTF. Based on the CDR3 plus reference TRBV5-4 and TRBJ1-2, the full variable domain is ETGVTQSPTHLIKTRGQQVTLRCSSQSGHNTVSWYQQALGQGPQFIFQYYREEENGRGNFPPRFSGLQFPNYSSELNVNALELDDSALYLCASSPPGIRYGYTFGSGTRLTVV.

CDR3 in DNA: TGTGCCAGCAGACCCCCGGGGGAGGAGACCCAGTACTTC. This encodes CASRPPGEETQYF. The chain combines TRBV28 with TRBJ2-5; weak D call: TRBD2 (6 bases). V was shortened by 6 bases and J by 5 bases, with 13 bases between the two germline ends. Germline CDR1 is MDHEN and CDR2 is SYDVKM. CDR3 length equals 13 residues.

On this clone itself: A far larger clone is off by one base, so a read error is likely. This specimen includes other DNA sequences encoding the same CDR3. V gene TRBV7-9 combines with J gene TRBJ2-3, with D unresolved. Trimming pared 3 bases from V and 4 bases from J, leaving 2 bases between. Germline CDR1 reads SEHNR; CDR2 reads FQNEAQ (reference sequence). This CDR3 region has 11 residues. The CDR3 loop reads CASSFADTQYF. CDR3 DNA sequence: TGTGCCAGCAGCTTTGCAGATACGCAGTATTTT.

The CDR3 protein is CASSGDGNSYEQYF. The CDR3 DNA reads TGTGCCAGCAGCGGAGACGGTAACTCCTACGAGCAGTACTTC. The V and J genes are TRBV2 and TRBJ2-7; D ambiguous. The CDR3 extends over 14 amino acids. V was pared by 6 bases and J by 0 bases, with 12 bases between. Germline V lookup: CDR1 SNHLY, CDR2 FYNNEI.

The V call is TRBV6-1, the J call TRBJ2-7; possibly TRBD1 for D (6 bases). CDR3 size: 14 residues. CDR1 MNHNS and CDR2 SASEGT come from the germline V gene. Trimming stripped 1 base from V and 6 bases from J, with 13 bases between. As DNA, the CDR3 is TGTGCCAGCAGTGAAGTGGGGACACGAAGCGAGCAGTACTTC. As protein: CASSEVGTRSEQYF.

Turning to this clone: The sample has other DNA sequences that encode this CDR3 too. This rearrangement joins TRBV6-1 to TRBJ1-5, with 7 bases identical to TRBD1. The trim removed 2 bases at V and 5 bases at J, leaving 3 bases unmatched. From germline, CDR1 is MNHNS and CDR2 SASEGT. This CDR3 has 14 amino acids. This CDR3 is CASSEQGVYQPQHF. CDR3 bases: TGTGCCAGCAGTGAACAGGGGGTATATCAGCCCCAGCATTTT.

The chain employs TRBV5-1 and TRBJ2-2, with D uncertain. The CDR3 consists of 16 residues. The V gene's germline CDR1 is SGHRS and CDR2 YFSETQ. The germline V and J ends were trimmed by 2 bases and 2 bases, with 13 bases remaining between them. CDR3 nucleotide sequence: TGCGCCAGCAGCTTAACCGGTAACCTAAACACCGGGGAGCTGTTTTTT. This gives the protein CASSLTGNLNTGELFF. The full variable domain, in which reference TRBV5-1 and TRBJ2-2 provide the parts outside the CDR3, is KAGVTQTPRYLIKTRGQQVTLSCSPISGHRSVSWYQQTPGQGLQFLFEYFSETQRNKGNFPGRFSGRQFSNSRSEMNVSTLELGDSALYLCASSLTGNLNTGELFFGEGSRLTVL.

The V and J genes are TRBV18 and TRBJ2-3, with D maybe TRBD1 (6 bases). This CDR3 contains 14 residues. CDR1 is KGHSH, CDR2 LQKENI, per germline. V shed 3 bases and J shed 6 bases, with 13 bases lying between them. Written as DNA, the CDR3 is TGTGCCAGCTCACCCGGACAGCCTCGGGATACGCAGTATTTT. This codes for CASSPGQPRDTQYF.

In its sample, this clone was seen once. This probably arose from a read error, given a far larger clone one base away. The rearrangement uses TRBV4-1 and TRBJ2-7; D might be TRBD1 or TRBD2, each matching 5 bases. The length of the CDR3 is 13 residues. V was trimmed by 2 bases and J by 5 bases, leaving 10 bases between them. Germline CDR1 reads MGHRA; CDR2 reads YSYEKL. DNA for the CDR3: TGCGCCAGCAGCCAAAACTGGGACGACGAGCAGTACTTC. This gives the protein CASSQNWDDEQYF.

The chain is built from TRBV7-9 and TRBJ2-1, with unresolved D. V was cut by 4 bases and J by 7 bases, with 11 bases left in between. Germline V gene sequence: CDR1 SEHNR, CDR2 FQNEAQ (reference sequence). The CDR3 sequence is 13 residues long. The CDR3 reads CASSSALRNEQFF. CDR3 in DNA: TGTGCCAGCAGCTCCGCCCTCCGTAATGAGCAGTTCTTC.

V usage is TRBV9 and J usage is TRBJ2-6, with unresolved D. V was trimmed by 2 bases and J by 0 bases, leaving 6 bases between them. This CDR3 is built from 15 residues. Germline loops: CDR1 SGDLS, CDR2 YYNGEE. CDR3 amino acids: CASSVLGSGANVLTF. The CDR3 nucleotides are TGTGCCAGCAGCGTCTTGGGCTCTGGGGCCAACGTCCTGACTTTC.

On this clone itself: This may be a read error: a much more frequent sequence differs by one nucleotide. Other DNA sequences in this specimen translate into the identical CDR3. J is TRBJ2-1 and V is TRBV29-1, with a tentative D call TRBD2 (5 bases). With 6 bases removed from V and 5 bases from J, the gap between germline ends came to 11 bases. Germline lookup yields CDR1 SQVTM and CDR2 ANQGSEA. The CDR3 loop spans 12 amino acids. CDR3 loop: CSVVPADNEQFF. The CDR3, as DNA: TGCAGCGTCGTGCCAGCGGACAATGAGCAGTTCTTC.

The V and J genes are TRBV30 and TRBJ2-7, with TRBD1 as a possible D gene (5 bases). Germline values: CDR1 GTSNPN, CDR2 SVGIG (reference sequence). This CDR3 is 15 amino acids long. V was clipped by 3 bases and J by 1 base, with 16 bases between them. The CDR3 protein is CAWSPKGRGSYEQYF. In nucleotides, the CDR3 is TGTGCCTGGAGCCCGAAGGGGCGCGGTTCCTACGAGCAGTACTTC. The entire variable domain, with the rest obtained from reference TRBV30 and TRBJ2-7, is as follows: SQTIHQWPATLVQPVGSPLSLECTVEGTSNPNLYWYRQAAGRGLQLLFYSVGIGQISSEVPQNLSASRPQDRQFILSSKKLLLSDSGFYLCAWSPKGRGSYEQYFGPGTRLTVT.

The CDR3 here is CASSSGLAASYNEQFF. The CDR3 DNA reads TGTGCCAGCAGCTCGGGACTAGCGGCTTCCTACAATGAGCAGTTCTTC. The chain links TRBV7-2 to TRBJ2-1; TRBD2 agrees at 11 bases. CDR1 and CDR2 (germline): SGHTA, FQGNSA. This CDR3 has 16 amino acids. V shed 4 bases and J 1 base; nucleotides not matched to a gene: 3.

With regard to this clone: This may stem from a read error, because a much larger clone lies one nucleotide away. The chain couples TRBV9 to TRBJ1-1; 10 bases line up with TRBD1. The CDR3 contains 13 residues. Per the germline V gene, CDR1 is SGDLS and CDR2 is YYNGEE. V dropped 4 bases and J dropped 5; count of bases not matched to a gene: 2. CDR3 DNA: TGTGCCAGCAGCTTGGACAGGGGGACTGAAGCTTTCTTT. Its protein is CASSLDRGTEAFF.

The rearrangement joins TRBV6-1 to TRBJ2-3; 8 bases are shared with TRBD1. V shed 3 bases and J 2 bases; nucleotides not matched to a gene: 4. The CDR3 extends over 15 amino acids. CDR1 and CDR2 from the germline V gene are MNHNS and SASEGT. CDR3 sequence: CASSDRGRLTDTQYF. The DNA of the CDR3 is TGTGCCAGCAGTGACAGGGGGCGGCTCACAGATACGCAGTATTTT.

The CDR3 protein is CASSLGGVSTYEQYF. The CDR3 DNA sequence: TGTGCCAGCAGCTTAGGCGGAGTAAGTACCTACGAGCAGTACTTC. The chain carries TRBV7-9 and TRBJ2-7, with D uncertain. V dropped 1 base and J dropped 2 bases, with 12 bases sitting between them. CDR1 and CDR2 from the germline V gene are SEHNR and FQNEAQ (reference sequence). The CDR3 is 15 residues long.

The chain couples TRBV11-2 to TRBJ1-1; 9 bases fit TRBD1. V lost 5 bases, J lost 5 bases, and 15 bases stayed unmatched. CDR1 SGHAT and CDR2 FQNNGV come from the germline V gene. The CDR3 spans 17 residues. CDR3 amino acids: CASSPDRGRRARTEAFF. The CDR3 DNA reads TGTGCCAGCAGCCCGGACAGGGGCCGCCGGGCGAGGACTGAAGCTTTCTTT.

The chain joins TRBV7-3 to TRBJ1-1, with a tentative D call TRBD1 (5 bases). Germline V gene sequence: CDR1 SGHTA, CDR2 FQGTGA. The CDR3 runs 13 residues. V lost 2 bases and J lost 4, with 8 bases in between. The CDR3 region is CASSLPGGTEAFF. CDR3 DNA sequence: TGTGCCAGCAGCTTACCCGGGGGCACTGAAGCTTTCTTT.

The sample holds one count of this clone. V is TRBV5-6 and J is TRBJ1-2; 9 nucleotides align to TRBD1. Trimming took 2 bases from V and 7 from J; bases not matched to a gene: 6. CDR1 is SGHDT and CDR2 is YYEEEE in the germline V gene. The CDR3 sequence is 14 residues long. CDR3 protein: CASSFNRGQIGYTF. CDR3 nucleotides: TGTGCCAGCAGCTTTAACAGGGGGCAGATTGGCTACACCTTC.

Only a few counts were recorded for this clone. The chain joins TRBV19 to TRBJ2-3; 10 nucleotides agree with TRBD2. V lost 8 bases and J lost 4; bases outside the gene matches: 6. Germline lookup yields CDR1 LNHDA and CDR2 SQIVND (reference sequence). This CDR3 spans 14 amino acids. This CDR3 is CASSLAGAADTQYF. Written as DNA, the CDR3 is TGTGCCAGTTCCCTAGCGGGAGCGGCAGATACGCAGTATTTT.